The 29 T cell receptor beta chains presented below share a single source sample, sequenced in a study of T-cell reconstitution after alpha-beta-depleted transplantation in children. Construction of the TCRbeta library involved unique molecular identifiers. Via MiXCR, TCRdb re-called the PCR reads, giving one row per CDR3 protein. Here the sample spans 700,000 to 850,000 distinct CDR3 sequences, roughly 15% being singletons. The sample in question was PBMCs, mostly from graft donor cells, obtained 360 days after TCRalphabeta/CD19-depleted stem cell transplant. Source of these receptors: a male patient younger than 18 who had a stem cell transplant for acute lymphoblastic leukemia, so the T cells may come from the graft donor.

CDR3 residues: CASSLPGQGKSYEQYF. DNA of the CDR3: TGTGCCAGCAGCCTTCCGGGACAGGGGAAGTCCTACGAGCAGTACTTC. This chain connects TRBV7-9 to TRBJ2-7; 10 bases are a match to TRBD1. Germline lookup yields CDR1 SEHNR and CDR2 FQNEAQ (reference sequence). The CDR3 sequence is 16 residues long. V shed 5 bases and J 1 base; nucleotides not matched to a gene: 8.

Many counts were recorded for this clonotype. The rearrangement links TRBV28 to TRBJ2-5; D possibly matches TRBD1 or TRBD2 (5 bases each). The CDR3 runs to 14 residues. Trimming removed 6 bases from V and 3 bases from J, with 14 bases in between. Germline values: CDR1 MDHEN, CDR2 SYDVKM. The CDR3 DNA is TGTGCCAGCAGCCGGGGACGGGTAGAAGAGACCCAGTACTTC. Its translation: CASSRGRVEETQYF.

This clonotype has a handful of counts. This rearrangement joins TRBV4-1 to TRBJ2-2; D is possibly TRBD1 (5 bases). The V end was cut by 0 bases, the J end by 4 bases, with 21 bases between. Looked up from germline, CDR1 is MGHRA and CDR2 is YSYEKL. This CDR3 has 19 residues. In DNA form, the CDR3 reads TGCGCCAGCAGCCAAGATCCTTCCCCTTCAGGGCGTAGCACCGGGGAGCTGTTTTTT. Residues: CASSQDPSPSGRSTGELFF.

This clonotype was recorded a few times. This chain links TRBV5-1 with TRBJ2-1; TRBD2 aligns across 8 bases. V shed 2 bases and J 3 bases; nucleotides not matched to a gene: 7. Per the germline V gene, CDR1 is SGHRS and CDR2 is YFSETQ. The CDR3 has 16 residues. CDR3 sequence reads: CASSFSERGNYNEQFF. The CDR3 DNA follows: TGCGCCAGCAGCTTCAGTGAGCGGGGGAACTACAATGAGCAGTTCTTC.

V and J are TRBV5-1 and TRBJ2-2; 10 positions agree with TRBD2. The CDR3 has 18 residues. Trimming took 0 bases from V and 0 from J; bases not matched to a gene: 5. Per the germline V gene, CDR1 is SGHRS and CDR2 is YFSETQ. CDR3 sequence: CASSLGLAGLTNTGELFF. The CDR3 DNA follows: TGCGCCAGCAGCTTGGGACTAGCGGGTCTGACGAACACCGGGGAGCTGTTTTTT.

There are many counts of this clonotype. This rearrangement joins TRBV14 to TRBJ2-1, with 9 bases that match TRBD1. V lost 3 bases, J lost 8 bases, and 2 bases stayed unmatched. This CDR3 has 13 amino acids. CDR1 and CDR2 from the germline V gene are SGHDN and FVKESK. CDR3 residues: CASSQGQGDEQFF. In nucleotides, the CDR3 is TGTGCCAGCAGCCAGGGACAGGGCGATGAGCAGTTCTTC.

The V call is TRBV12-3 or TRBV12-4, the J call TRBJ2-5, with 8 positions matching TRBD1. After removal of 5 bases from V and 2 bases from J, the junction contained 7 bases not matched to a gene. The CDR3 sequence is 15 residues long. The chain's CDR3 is CASSPPGQVQETQYF. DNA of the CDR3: TGTGCCAGCAGTCCTCCGGGACAGGTACAAGAGACCCAGTACTTC.

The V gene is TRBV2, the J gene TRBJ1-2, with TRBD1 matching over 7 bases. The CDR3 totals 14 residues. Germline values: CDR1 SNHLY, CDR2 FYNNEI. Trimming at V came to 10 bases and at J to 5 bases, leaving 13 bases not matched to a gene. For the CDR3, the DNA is TGTGCCACTCCCCTCTACAGGGGTCGGTATGGCTACACCTTC. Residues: CATPLYRGRYGYTF.

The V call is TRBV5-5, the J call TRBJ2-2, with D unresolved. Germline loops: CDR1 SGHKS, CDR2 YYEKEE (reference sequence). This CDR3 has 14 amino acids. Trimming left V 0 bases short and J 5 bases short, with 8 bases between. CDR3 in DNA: TGTGCCAGCAGCTTGGAAGCGCCAACCGGGGAGCTGTTTTTT. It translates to CASSLEAPTGELFF.

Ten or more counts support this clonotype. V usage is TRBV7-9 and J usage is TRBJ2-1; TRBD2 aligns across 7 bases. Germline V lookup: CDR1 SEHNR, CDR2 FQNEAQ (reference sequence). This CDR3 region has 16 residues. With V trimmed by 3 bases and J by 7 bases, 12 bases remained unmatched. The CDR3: CASSFRGEGLRNEQFF. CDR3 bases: TGTGCCAGCAGCTTTAGAGGGGAGGGCCTAAGAAATGAGCAGTTCTTC.

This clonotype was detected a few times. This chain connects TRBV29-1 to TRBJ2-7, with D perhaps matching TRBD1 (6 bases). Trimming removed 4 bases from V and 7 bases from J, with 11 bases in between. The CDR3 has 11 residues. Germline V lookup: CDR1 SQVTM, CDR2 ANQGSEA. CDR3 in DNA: TGCAGCGTTGTGTGGGGGCCAGAGCAGTACTTC. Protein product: CSVVWGPEQYF.

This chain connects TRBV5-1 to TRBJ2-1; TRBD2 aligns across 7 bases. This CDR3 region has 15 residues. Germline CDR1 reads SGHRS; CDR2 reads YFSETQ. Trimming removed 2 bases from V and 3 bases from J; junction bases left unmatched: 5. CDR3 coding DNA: TGCGCCAGCAGCTTTCTAGCGGACTTCTACAATGAGCAGTTCTTC. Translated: CASSFLADFYNEQFF.

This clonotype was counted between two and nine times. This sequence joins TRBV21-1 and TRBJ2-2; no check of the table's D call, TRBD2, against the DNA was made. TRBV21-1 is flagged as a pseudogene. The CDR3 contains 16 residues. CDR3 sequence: CASSKVGLKNTGELFF. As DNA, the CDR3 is TGTGCCAGCAGCAAAGTAGGGCTTAAGAACACCGGGGAGCTGTTTTTT.

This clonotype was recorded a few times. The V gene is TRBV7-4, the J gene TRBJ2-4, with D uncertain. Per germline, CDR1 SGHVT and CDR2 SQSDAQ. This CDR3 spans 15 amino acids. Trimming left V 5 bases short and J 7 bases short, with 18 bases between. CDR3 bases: TGTGCCAGCAGCCTCGAAGAAGATCCCTGGAACATTCAGTACTTC. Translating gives CASSLEEDPWNIQYF.

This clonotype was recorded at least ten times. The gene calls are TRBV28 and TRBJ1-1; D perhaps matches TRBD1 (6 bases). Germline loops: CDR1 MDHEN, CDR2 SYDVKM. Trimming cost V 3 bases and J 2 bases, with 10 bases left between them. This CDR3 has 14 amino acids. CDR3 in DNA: TGTGCCAGCAGTTTCGGGACACCTAACACTGAAGCTTTCTTT. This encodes CASSFGTPNTEAFF.

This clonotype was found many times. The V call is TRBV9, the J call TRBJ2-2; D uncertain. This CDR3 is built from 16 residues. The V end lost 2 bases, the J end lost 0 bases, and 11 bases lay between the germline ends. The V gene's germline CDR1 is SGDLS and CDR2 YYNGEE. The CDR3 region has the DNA TGTGCCAGCAGCGTGGCGACAACCCCGAACACCGGGGAGCTGTTTTTT. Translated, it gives CASSVATTPNTGELFF.

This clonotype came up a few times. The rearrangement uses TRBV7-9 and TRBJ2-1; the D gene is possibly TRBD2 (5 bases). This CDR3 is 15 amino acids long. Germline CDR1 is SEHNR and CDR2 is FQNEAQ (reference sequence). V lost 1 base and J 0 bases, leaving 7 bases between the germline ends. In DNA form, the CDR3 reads TGTGCCAGCAGCTTAGTAGCGATCTCCTACAATGAGCAGTTCTTC. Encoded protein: CASSLVAISYNEQFF.

CDR3 DNA: TGTGCCAGCAGTTTAAGGACAGGGGTTGGCCTCTACGAGCAGTACTTC. Translating gives CASSLRTGVGLYEQYF. This chain joins TRBV12-3 or TRBV12-4 and TRBJ2-7; 9 nucleotides align to TRBD1. CDR3 size: 16 residues. With V trimmed by 2 bases and J by 3 bases, 8 bases remained unmatched.

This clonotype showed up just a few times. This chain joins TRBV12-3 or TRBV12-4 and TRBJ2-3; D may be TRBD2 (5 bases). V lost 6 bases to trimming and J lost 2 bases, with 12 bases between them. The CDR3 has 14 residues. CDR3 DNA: TGTGCCAGCAGAAGAATTAGCGACACAGATACGCAGTATTTT. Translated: CASRRISDTDTQYF.

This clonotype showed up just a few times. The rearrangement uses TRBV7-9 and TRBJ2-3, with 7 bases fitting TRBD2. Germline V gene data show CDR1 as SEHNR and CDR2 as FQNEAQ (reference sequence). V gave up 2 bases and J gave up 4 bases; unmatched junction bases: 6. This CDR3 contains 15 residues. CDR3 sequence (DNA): TGTGCCAGCAGCTTACGCGGGAGAGGCCCAGATACGCAGTATTTT. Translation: CASSLRGRGPDTQYF. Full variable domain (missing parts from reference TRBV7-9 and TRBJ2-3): DTGVSQNPRHKITKRGQNVTFRCDPISEHNRLYWYRQTLGQGPEFLTYFQNEAQLEKSRLLSDRFSAERPKGSFSTLEIQRTEQGDSAMYLCASSLRGRGPDTQYFGPGTRLTVL.

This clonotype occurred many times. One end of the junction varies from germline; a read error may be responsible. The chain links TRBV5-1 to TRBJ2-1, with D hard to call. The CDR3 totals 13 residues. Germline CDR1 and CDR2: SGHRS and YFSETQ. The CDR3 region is CASSLGTYNEQFF. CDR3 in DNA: TGTGCCAGCAGCTTGGGGACCTACAATGAGCAGTTCTTC.

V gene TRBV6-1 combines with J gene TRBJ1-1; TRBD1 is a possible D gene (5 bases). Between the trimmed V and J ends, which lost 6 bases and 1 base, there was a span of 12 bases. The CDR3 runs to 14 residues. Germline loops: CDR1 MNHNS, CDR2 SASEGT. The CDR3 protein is CASSSWGGNTEAFF. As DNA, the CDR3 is TGTGCCAGCAGCTCTTGGGGGGGGAACACTGAAGCTTTCTTT.

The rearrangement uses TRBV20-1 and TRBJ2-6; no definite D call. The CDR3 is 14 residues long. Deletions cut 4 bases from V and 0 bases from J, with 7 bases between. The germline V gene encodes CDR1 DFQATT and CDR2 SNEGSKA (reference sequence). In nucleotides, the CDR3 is TGCAGTGCTATTGATCGCTCTGGGGCCAACGTCCTGACTTTC. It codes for CSAIDRSGANVLTF.

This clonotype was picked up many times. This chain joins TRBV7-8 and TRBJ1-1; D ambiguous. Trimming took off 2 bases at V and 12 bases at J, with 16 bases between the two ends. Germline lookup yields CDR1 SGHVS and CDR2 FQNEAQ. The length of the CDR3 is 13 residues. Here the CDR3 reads CASSLSEAYPTFF. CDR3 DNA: TGTGCCAGCAGCTTATCGGAGGCCTACCCAACTTTCTTT. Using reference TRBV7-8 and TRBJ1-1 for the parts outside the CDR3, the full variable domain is GAGVSQSPRYKVAKRGQDVALRCDPISGHVSLFWYQQALGQGPEFLTYFQNEAQLDKSGLPSDRFFAERPEGSVSTLKIQRTQQEDSAVYLCASSLSEAYPTFFGQGTRLTVV.

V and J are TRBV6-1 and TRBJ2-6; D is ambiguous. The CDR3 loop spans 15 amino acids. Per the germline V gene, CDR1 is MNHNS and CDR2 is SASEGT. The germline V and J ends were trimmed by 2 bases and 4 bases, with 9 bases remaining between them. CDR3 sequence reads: CASSELRFGANVLTF. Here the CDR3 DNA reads TGTGCCAGCAGTGAACTGAGGTTCGGGGCCAACGTCCTGACTTTC.

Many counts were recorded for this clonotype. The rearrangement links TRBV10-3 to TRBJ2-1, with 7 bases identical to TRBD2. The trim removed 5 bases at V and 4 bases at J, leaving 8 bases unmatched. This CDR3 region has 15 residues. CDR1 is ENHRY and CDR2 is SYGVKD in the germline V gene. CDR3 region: CAISLAALKYNEQFF. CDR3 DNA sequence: TGTGCCATCAGTCTAGCGGCCCTTAAATACAATGAGCAGTTCTTC.

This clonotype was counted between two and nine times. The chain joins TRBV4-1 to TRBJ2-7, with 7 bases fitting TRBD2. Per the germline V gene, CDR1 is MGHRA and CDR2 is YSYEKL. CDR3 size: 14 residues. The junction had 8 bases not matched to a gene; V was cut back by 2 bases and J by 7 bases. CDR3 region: CASSQNGREREQYF. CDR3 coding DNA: TGCGCCAGCAGCCAAAATGGGCGGGAGCGGGAGCAGTACTTC.

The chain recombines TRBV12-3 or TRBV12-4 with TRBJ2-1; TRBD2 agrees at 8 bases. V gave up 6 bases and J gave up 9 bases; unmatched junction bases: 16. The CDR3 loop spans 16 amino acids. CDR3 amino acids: CASRATGTSSFGEQFF. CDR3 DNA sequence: TGTGCCAGCAGAGCGACCGGGACTAGTAGTTTTGGTGAGCAGTTCTTC.

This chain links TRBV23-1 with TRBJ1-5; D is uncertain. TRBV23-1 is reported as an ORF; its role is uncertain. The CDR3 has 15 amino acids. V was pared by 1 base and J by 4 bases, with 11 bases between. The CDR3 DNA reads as TGCGCCAGCAGTCAATTGGGCAGGCAGAATCAGCCCCAGCATTTT. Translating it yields CASSQLGRQNQPQHF.